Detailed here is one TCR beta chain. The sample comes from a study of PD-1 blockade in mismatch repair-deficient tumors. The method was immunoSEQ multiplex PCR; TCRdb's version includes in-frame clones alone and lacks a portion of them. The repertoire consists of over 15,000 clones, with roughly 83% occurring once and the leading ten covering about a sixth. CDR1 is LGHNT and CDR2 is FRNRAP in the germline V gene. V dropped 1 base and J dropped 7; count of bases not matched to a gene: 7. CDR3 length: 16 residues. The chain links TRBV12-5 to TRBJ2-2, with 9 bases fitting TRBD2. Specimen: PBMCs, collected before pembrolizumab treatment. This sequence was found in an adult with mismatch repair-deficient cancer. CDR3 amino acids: CASGLAASGIGGELFF. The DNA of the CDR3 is TGTGCTAGTGGTTTGGCGGCTAGCGGGATTGGCGGGGAGCTGTTTTTT. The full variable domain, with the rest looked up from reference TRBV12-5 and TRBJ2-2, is DARVTQTPRHKVTEMGQEVTMRCQPILGHNTVFWYRQTMMQGLELLAYFRNRAPLDDSGMPKDRFSAEMPDATLATLKIQPSEPRDSAVYFCASGLAASGIGGELFFGEGSRLTVL.